One sample yielded the 30 T cell receptor beta chains listed below, sequenced in a study of CD8+ T cells in alopecia areata. Reverse transcription of extracted RNA yielded cDNA, which provided the sequencing template. Generated by immunoSEQ multiplex PCR, the TCRdb table keeps only in-frame clones and is missing some. The sample shows approximately 300,000 clones, none of them appearing just once. The study sorted pooled cutaneous lymph node cells by CD4, CD8alpha, NKG2D, NKG2ACE and other markers. Sequenced material: CD4+ T cells sorted from a lymph node. Source of these receptors: a C3H/HeJ mouse with alopecia areata. For this mouse line, the MHC haplotype is H2-k.

As to this clone: Mouse germline and gene names are used. The CDR3 goes on 4 residues after the read ends, and that part is filled in from the germline J gene. This same CDR3 is encoded by further DNA sequences in the sample. V gene TRBV5 combines with J gene TRBJ2-3; D is unclear. Per the germline V gene, CDR1 is LGHNA and CDR2 is YNLKQL (reference sequence). Trimming took 0 bases from V and 0 from J, leaving 7 bases between them. CDR3 length equals 15 residues. This chain's CDR3 is CASSQDRSSAETLYF. The sequenced part of the CDR3 DNA is TGTGCCAGCAGCCAAGACAGGAGTAGTGCAGAA.

In its sample, this clone was seen a few times. Gene names denote mouse genes. Read sequence stops 4 residues before the CDR3 end, and the germline J gene provides the missing end. This chain joins TRBV13-1 and TRBJ2-7, with 8 nucleotides matching TRBD2. After removal of 9 bases from V and 3 bases from J, the junction contained 5 bases not matched to a gene. The germline V gene has CDR1 NSHNY and CDR2 SYGAGN. This CDR3 comprises 12 residues. The CDR3 bases that were read are TGTGCCACCTCGACTGGGGACTAT. Amino acids: CATSTGDY. The entire CDR3 reads CATSTGDYEQYF.

This clone was detected only a few times. Genes here carry mouse names. Read sequence stops 4 residues before the CDR3 end, and the germline J gene provides the missing end. The chain recombines TRBV13-1 with TRBJ1-1; D perhaps matches TRBD1 (5 bases). Trimming stripped 3 bases from V and 0 bases from J, with 9 bases between. Germline V gene data show CDR1 as NSHNY and CDR2 as SYGAGN. The CDR3 loop spans 14 amino acids. CDR3 in amino acids: CASSADRTNTEVFF. The part of the CDR3 DNA that was read is TGTGCCAGCAGTGCCGACAGAACAAACACA.

This clone was seen a few times. The gene names here belong to mouse. The read terminates 4 residues ahead of where the CDR3 ends, so the germline J gene completes it. The chain carries TRBV13-3 and TRBJ2-3, with 7 bases identical to TRBD1. CDR1 and CDR2 from the germline V gene are NNHDY and SYVADS. The ends lost 1 base at V and 0 bases at J; junction bases unmatched: 2. CDR3 size: 15 residues. The CDR3 spells CASSDPQGSAETLYF. The CDR3 bases that were read are TGTGCCAGCAGTGATCCACAGGGGAGTGCAGAA.

This clone was counted a few times. Gene names denote mouse genes. The read stops 4 residues short of the end of the CDR3; the missing end is completed from the germline J gene. The chain recombines TRBV13-1 with TRBJ2-1, with D maybe TRBD1 (5 bases). Deletions cut 0 bases from V and 1 base from J, with 8 bases between. This CDR3 contains 15 residues. In germline, CDR1 is NSHNY, CDR2 SYGAGN. CDR3 DNA (partial): TGTGCCAGCAGTGATGATGACAGAAACTATGCT. Residues: CASSDDDRNYA. The full CDR3 sequence reads CASSDDDRNYAEQFF.

As for this clone: Mouse germline and gene names are used. The read halts 4 residues ahead of the CDR3 end, with the missing end drawn from the germline J gene. V and J are TRBV17 and TRBJ1-2, with D possibly matching TRBD1 (6 bases). With 3 bases removed from V and 4 bases from J, the gap between germline ends came to 12 bases. Germline V gene data show CDR1 as MNHDT and CDR2 as YYDKIL. The CDR3 sequence is 14 residues long. CDR3 DNA, as far as it was read: TGTGCTAGCAGTAGTGGGGGGGCGGGCTCC. Its translation is CASSSGGAGS. The whole CDR3 sequence is CASSSGGAGSDYTF.

This clone was seen a few times. Mouse gene names and germline throughout. The CDR3 is cut off 3 residues early in the read; its end comes from the germline J gene. This chain joins TRBV13-3 and TRBJ1-6, with D possibly being TRBD1 (6 bases). TRBJ1-6 qualifies as an ORF whose function is uncertain. Trimming took 2 bases from V and 3 from J, leaving 9 bases between them. CDR1 and CDR2 from the germline V gene are NNHDY and SYVADS. CDR3 length: 15 residues. This CDR3 reads CASSDGRGYNSPLYF. The sequenced part of the CDR3 DNA is TGTGCCAGCAGTGACGGCAGGGGCTATAATTCGCCC.

As concerns this clone: These gene names are mouse names. The read ends 4 residues shy of where the CDR3 ends; the end is completed using the germline J gene. The genes are TRBV1 and TRBJ2-5; 7 bases are shared with TRBD2. V dropped 4 bases and J dropped 3; count of bases not matched to a gene: 1. The CDR3 has 13 amino acids. Germline loops: CDR1 NSQYPW, CDR2 LRSPGD (reference sequence). The CDR3 spells CTCSGWGQDTQYF. The CDR3 DNA, read in part, is TGCACCTGCAGTGGCTGGGGGCAAGAC.

This clone was seen a few times. The gene symbols are mouse symbols. The DNA ends 4 residues before the CDR3 does, and the rest of the CDR3 is filled in from the germline J gene. This sequence joins TRBV13-2 and TRBJ2-2; tentatively, D is TRBD1 (6 bases). The germline V gene has CDR1 NNHNN and CDR2 SYGAGS (reference sequence). Deletions cut 5 bases from V and 1 base from J, with 12 bases between. CDR3 length: 15 residues. The CDR3 bases that were read are TGTGCCAGCGGCGCCGGGACAATAAACACCGGG. Amino acids: CASGAGTINTG. The entire CDR3 protein is CASGAGTINTGQLYF.

A few counts support this clone. Germline and genes: mouse. Read sequence stops 4 residues before the CDR3 end, and the germline J gene provides the missing end. The V and J genes are TRBV13-2 and TRBJ2-5; 7 bases are shared with TRBD2. This CDR3 comprises 15 residues. With 4 bases clipped from V and 2 bases from J, the junction kept 7 bases outside the gene matches. Germline V gene sequence: CDR1 NNHNN, CDR2 SYGAGS (reference sequence). Incomplete CDR3 DNA: TGTGCCAGCGGTATCCCGCCTGGGGGCCAAGAC. This translates into CASGIPPGGQD. The complete CDR3 sequence is CASGIPPGGQDTQYF.

This clone was observed a few times. Genes here carry mouse names. The CDR3 goes on 4 residues after the read ends, and that part is filled in from the germline J gene. Other DNA sequences of this sample code for an identical CDR3. The chain couples TRBV14 to TRBJ2-5; D is possibly TRBD1 (6 bases). The V end lost 4 bases, the J end lost 0 bases, and 9 bases lay between the germline ends. Germline V gene data show CDR1 as SGHDT and CDR2 as FRDEAV. The CDR3 loop spans 14 amino acids. The part of the CDR3 DNA that was read is TGTGCCAGCAGTCCCGACAGGAACCAAGAC. Amino acids: CASSPDRNQD. The entire CDR3 is CASSPDRNQDTQYF.

The sample holds a few counts of this clone. These gene names are mouse names. Coverage ceases 4 residues before the CDR3 finishes, and the germline J gene fills in the end. J is TRBJ2-5 and V is TRBV1; a possible D gene is TRBD2 (7 bases). From germline, CDR1 is NSQYPW and CDR2 LRSPGD (reference sequence). The CDR3 extends over 14 amino acids. The CDR3 spells CTCSAWGAEDTQYF. Partial CDR3 DNA: TGCACCTGCAGTGCATGGGGGGCGGAGGAC.

About this clone itself: Gene names and germline match the mouse. The read halts 4 residues ahead of the CDR3 end, with the missing end drawn from the germline J gene. This same CDR3 is encoded by further DNA sequences in the sample. The chain joins TRBV13-3 to TRBJ2-4; TRBD2 agrees at 8 bases. The CDR3 is 14 amino acids. Trimming at V came to 4 bases and at J to 0 bases, leaving 1 base not matched to a gene. Germline V CDR1 and CDR2: NNHDY, SYVADS. CDR3 amino acids: CASSRLGSQNTLYF. Incomplete CDR3 DNA: TGTGCCAGCAGTCGACTGGGGAGTCAAAAC.

Concerning this clone itself: The genes and germline here are from mouse. The read is 3 residues too short to cover the CDR3 end, so that end is filled in from the germline J gene. The rearrangement links TRBV1 to TRBJ1-6; 9 bases agree with TRBD1. TRBJ1-6 is labeled an ORF, and its function is uncertain. The germline CDR1 and CDR2 sequences are NSQYPW and LRSPGD (reference sequence). V trimming: 6 bases; J trimming: 1 base; junction bases outside the gene matches: 1. This CDR3 region has 15 residues. Partial CDR3 DNA: TGCACCTGCAGAGGACAGGGGTCCTATAATTCGCCC. Residues: CTCRGQGSYNSP. The CDR3 reads in full as CTCRGQGSYNSPLYF.

In its sample, this clone was seen many times. Gene names are the mouse ones. The CDR3 goes on 4 residues after the read ends, and that part is filled in from the germline J gene. The sample carries other DNA sequences with the same CDR3. J is TRBJ2-1 and V is TRBV19; the D gene is possibly TRBD1 (6 bases). CDR1 and CDR2 from the germline V gene are FNHDT and SITEND (reference sequence). V dropped 5 bases and J dropped 1 base, with 7 bases sitting between them. The CDR3 has 13 amino acids. CDR3 amino acids: CASRGQNYAEQFF. The CDR3 bases that were read are TGTGCCAGCAGGGGACAAAACTATGCT. Filled out from reference TRBV19 and TRBJ2-1, the complete variable domain reads GGIITQTPKFLIGQEGQKLTLKCQQNFNHDTMYWYRQDSGKGLRLIYYSITENDLQKGDLSEGYDASREKKSSFSLTVTSAQKNEMAVFLCASRGQNYAEQFFGPGTRLTVL.

The sample holds a few counts of this clone. Gene names and germline match the mouse. The read stops 4 residues short of the end of the CDR3; the missing end is completed from the germline J gene. The genes are TRBV13-2 and TRBJ2-3, with a possible D match to TRBD1 (6 bases). Germline values: CDR1 NNHNN, CDR2 SYGAGS (reference sequence). The CDR3 has 15 amino acids. Deletions cut 0 bases from V and 1 base from J, with 9 bases between. CDR3 bases read: TGTGCCAGCGGTGATGCGAACAGGGGTGCAGAA. This codes for CASGDANRGAE. The full CDR3 sequence reads CASGDANRGAETLYF.

This clone was picked up a small number of times. Gene names are the mouse ones. The read gets to within 4 residues of the CDR3 end, and the germline J gene fills in the rest. The chain couples TRBV19 to TRBJ2-7; 8 nucleotides agree with TRBD2. This CDR3 is 15 amino acids long. The germline V gene has CDR1 FNHDT and CDR2 SITEND (reference sequence). The CDR3 DNA, read in part, is TGTGCCAGCAGTCCCGCGGGACTGGAGTTATAT. This gives the protein CASSPAGLELY. The whole CDR3 is CASSPAGLELYEQYF. The full variable domain, its missing parts supplied by reference TRBV19 and TRBJ2-7, is GGIITQTPKFLIGQEGQKLTLKCQQNFNHDTMYWYRQDSGKGLRLIYYSITENDLQKGDLSEGYDASREKKSSFSLTVTSAQKNEMAVFLCASSPAGLELYEQYFGPGTRLTVL.

Details on this clone: Genes and germline are mouse. The CDR3 end is not reached by the read, which stops 4 residues before it; the germline J gene fills it in. The rearrangement joins TRBV13-2 to TRBJ2-5; 12 nucleotides match TRBD2. This CDR3 has 16 residues. In germline, CDR1 is NNHNN, CDR2 SYGAGS (reference sequence). The DNA read from the CDR3 is TGTGCCAGCGGTGACCCCGACTGGGGGGGCAGAGAC. It specifies CASGDPDWGGRD. The CDR3 in full is CASGDPDWGGRDTQYF.

In its sample, this clone was seen a few times. The germline and genes are mouse ones. The read is 3 residues too short to cover the CDR3 end, so that end is filled in from the germline J gene. This rearrangement joins TRBV19 to TRBJ1-6; D may be TRBD1 (5 bases). TRBJ1-6 is assigned to the ORF class and has an uncertain function. The ends were cut back, 2 bases at V and 7 bases at J, with 7 bases in the middle. The CDR3 is 13 residues long. Looked up from germline, CDR1 is FNHDT and CDR2 is SITEND (reference sequence). This chain's CDR3 is CASSIGGNSPLYF. The covered CDR3 bases are TGTGCCAGCAGTATCGGGGGGAATTCGCCC.

Comments on this clone: Germline and genes here are mouse. With the read ending 4 residues before the CDR3 end, the germline J gene is used to fill in that end. Other DNA sequences in this sample translate to the same CDR3. J is TRBJ2-2 and V is TRBV31; 9 bases are a match to TRBD2. The CDR3 sequence is 15 residues long. V was pared by 1 base and J by 3 bases, with 3 bases of the junction left unmatched. Looked up from germline, CDR1 is GKSSPN and CDR2 is SITVG. The CDR3 loop reads CAWSPLGGDTGQLYF. CDR3 DNA (partial): TGTGCCTGGAGTCCTCTGGGGGGGGACACCGGG.

Details on this clone: Germline and genes here are mouse. The missing CDR3 end, 4 residues past where the read stops, is filled in from the germline J gene. Different DNA sequences within this sample yield the same CDR3. V and J are TRBV1 and TRBJ2-3, with TRBD2 identical over 7 bases. This CDR3 spans 15 amino acids. Germline CDR1 and CDR2: NSQYPW and LRSPGD (reference sequence). V lost 6 bases to trimming and J lost 0 bases; unmatched junction nucleotides: 6. The sequenced CDR3 bases are TGCACCTGCAGCCCTGACTGGGCCAGTGCAGAA. Protein product: CTCSPDWASAE. Given in full, the CDR3 is CTCSPDWASAETLYF.

In its sample, this clone was seen a few times. Germline and genes: mouse. The CDR3 end falls 4 residues outside the read, so it is completed with the germline J gene. V and J are TRBV13-1 and TRBJ1-1; no firm D call. Germline V gene lookup returns CDR1 NSHNY and CDR2 SYGAGN. The CDR3 is 11 residues long. Trimming took 2 bases from V and 4 from J, leaving 3 bases between them. The sequenced CDR3 bases are TGTGCCAGCAGTGAAGGCACA. Protein: CASSEGT. The CDR3 in its entirety is CASSEGTEVFF.

Concerning this clone itself: Mouse gene names apply. Read sequence stops 4 residues before the CDR3 end, and the germline J gene provides the missing end. V gene TRBV5 combines with J gene TRBJ2-5; 9 bases fit TRBD1. CDR1 is LGHNA, CDR2 YNLKQL, per germline (reference sequence). This CDR3 is built from 14 residues. The covered CDR3 bases are TGTGCCAGCAGCCGCGGGACAGGGCGGGAC. It yields the protein CASSRGTGRD. The whole CDR3 is CASSRGTGRDTQYF.

As concerns this clone: Any gene name here is a mouse gene name. Sequencing ends 4 residues short of the CDR3 end; the germline J gene provides the rest. The V call is TRBV5, the J call TRBJ2-1; TRBD2 aligns across 9 bases. This CDR3 contains 15 residues. With V trimmed by 0 bases and J by 5 bases, 2 bases remained unmatched. The germline V gene has CDR1 LGHNA and CDR2 YNLKQL (reference sequence). The sequenced CDR3 bases are TGTGCCAGCAGCCAAGAACGACTGGGGGATGCT. This codes for CASSQERLGDA. In full, the CDR3 is CASSQERLGDAEQFF.

A note on this clone: This may stem from a read error, because a much larger clone lies one nucleotide away. All gene names here are mouse names. The read comes to an end 4 residues before the CDR3 does, leaving the germline J gene to fill in the end. The rearrangement joins TRBV13-1 to TRBJ1-1; the match to TRBD1 covers 8 bases. In germline, CDR1 is NSHNY, CDR2 SYGAGN. The junction had 1 base not matched to a gene; V was cut back by 2 bases and J by 4 bases. The CDR3 is 13 amino acids. Partial CDR3 DNA: TGTGCCAGCAGTGAGCAGGGGGCCACA. Encoded protein: CASSEQGAT. Given in full, the CDR3 is CASSEQGATEVFF.

Concerning this clone: The gene names given are mouse names. The CDR3 end falls 4 residues outside the read, so it is completed with the germline J gene. The chain joins TRBV17 to TRBJ2-7; 8 bases line up with TRBD2. From germline, CDR1 is MNHDT and CDR2 YYDKIL. This CDR3 region has 13 residues. The CDR3 bases that were read are TGTGCTAGCAGTCTCTGGGGGGCGTAT. Encoded protein: CASSLWGAY. The entire CDR3 protein is CASSLWGAYEQYF. Combining the CDR3 with reference TRBV17 and TRBJ2-7 gives the whole variable domain DTTVKQNPRYKLARVGKPVNLICSQTMNHDTMYWYQKKPNQAPKLLLFYYDKILNREADTFEKFQSSRPNNSFCSLYIGSAGLEYSAMYLCASSLWGAYEQYFGPGTRLTVL.

Notes on this clone: All gene names here are mouse names. Sequencing ends 4 residues short of the CDR3 end; the germline J gene provides the rest. The V call is TRBV13-1, the J call TRBJ2-7; 8 bases line up with TRBD2. Germline V lookup: CDR1 NSHNY, CDR2 SYGAGN. This CDR3 has 14 residues. The V and J ends lost 2 bases and 3 bases, in that order; junction bases with no gene match: 4. The covered CDR3 bases are TGTGCCAGCAGTGACTGGGGGGCCCACTAT. Its translation: CASSDWGAHY. The whole CDR3 protein is CASSDWGAHYEQYF.

This clone was found a few times. Mouse gene names apply. The read falls 4 residues short of the CDR3 end, and the missing part is taken from the germline J gene. Other nucleotide sequences from this sample produce the same CDR3. This rearrangement joins TRBV1 to TRBJ1-2; D uncertain. The CDR3 spans 14 residues. Trimming removed 3 bases at V and 0 bases at J, with 8 bases between. Germline V CDR1 and CDR2: NSQYPW, LRSPGD (reference sequence). Incomplete CDR3 DNA: TGCACCTGCAGTGCCGATACAGCAAACTCC. Translated, it gives CTCSADTANS. The complete CDR3 sequence is CTCSADTANSDYTF.

Ten or more counts support this clone. Mouse germline and gene names are used. The sequence runs out 4 residues before the end of the CDR3; the remainder is reconstructed from the germline J gene. The genes are TRBV13-1 and TRBJ2-5; 10 nucleotides align to TRBD2. Germline values: CDR1 NSHNY, CDR2 SYGAGN. V lost 3 bases to trimming and J lost 0 bases; unmatched junction nucleotides: 4. The CDR3 length is 16 residues. This CDR3 is CASSGGTGDNQDTQYF. CDR3 DNA, as far as it was read: TGTGCCAGCAGTGGCGGGACTGGGGATAACCAAGAC.

Many counts were recorded for this clone. Mouse gene names apply. CDR3: CASSATANNSPLYF. The sequenced CDR3 bases are TGTGCCAGCAGTGCGACAGCAAATAATTCGCCC. The chain uses TRBV13-1 and TRBJ1-6; perhaps TRBD1 as D (5 bases). The read falls 3 residues short of the CDR3 end, and the missing part is taken from the germline J gene. TRBJ1-6 has ORF status, its function being uncertain. CDR1 and CDR2 (germline): NSHNY, SYGAGN. The CDR3 runs 14 residues. The V end lost 3 bases, the J end lost 5 bases, and 9 bases lay between the germline ends.